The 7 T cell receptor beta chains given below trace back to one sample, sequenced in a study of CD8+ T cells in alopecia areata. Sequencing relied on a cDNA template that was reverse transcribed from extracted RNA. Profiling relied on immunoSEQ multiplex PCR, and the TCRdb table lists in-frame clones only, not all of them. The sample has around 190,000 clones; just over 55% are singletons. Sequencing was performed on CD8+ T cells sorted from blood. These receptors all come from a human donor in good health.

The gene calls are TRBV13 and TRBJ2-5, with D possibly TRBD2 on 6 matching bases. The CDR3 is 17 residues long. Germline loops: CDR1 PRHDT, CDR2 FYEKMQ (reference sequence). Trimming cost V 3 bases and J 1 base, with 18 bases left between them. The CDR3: CASSFSLSMGGQETQYF. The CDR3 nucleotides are TGTGCCAGCAGCTTCTCATTAAGTATGGGGGGCCAAGAGACCCAGTACTTC.

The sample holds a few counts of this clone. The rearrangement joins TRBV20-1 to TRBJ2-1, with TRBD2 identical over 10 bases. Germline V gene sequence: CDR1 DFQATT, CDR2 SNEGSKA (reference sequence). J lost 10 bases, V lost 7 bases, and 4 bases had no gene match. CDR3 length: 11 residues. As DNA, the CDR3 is TGCAGTGAGAAAGCGGGGGGGGAGCAGTTCTTC. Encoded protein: CSEKAGGEQFF.

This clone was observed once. CDR3 loop: CASSQGTGGFEQYF. In DNA, the CDR3 is TGCGCCAGCAGCCAAGGGACAGGGGGCTTTGAGCAGTACTTC. V gene TRBV4-1 combines with J gene TRBJ2-7; TRBD1 aligns across 11 bases. Germline V lookup: CDR1 MGHRA, CDR2 YSYEKL. The CDR3 length is 14 residues. The J segment lost 7 bases and the V segment lost 1 base, leaving 3 bases of the junction unmatched.

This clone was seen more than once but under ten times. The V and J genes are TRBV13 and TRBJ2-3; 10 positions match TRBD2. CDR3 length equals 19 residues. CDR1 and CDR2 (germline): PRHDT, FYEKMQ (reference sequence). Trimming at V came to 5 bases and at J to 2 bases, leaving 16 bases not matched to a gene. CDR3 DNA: TGTGCCAGCAGCATTACTAGCGGGGACCAGAAAATGGACACAGATACGCAGTATTTT. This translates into CASSITSGDQKMDTDTQYF. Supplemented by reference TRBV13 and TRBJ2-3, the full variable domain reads AAGVIQSPRHLIKEKRETATLKCYPIPRHDTVYWYQQGPGQDPQFLISFYEKMQSDKGSIPDRFSAQQFSDYHSELNMSSLELGDSALYFCASSITSGDQKMDTDTQYFGPGTRLTVL.

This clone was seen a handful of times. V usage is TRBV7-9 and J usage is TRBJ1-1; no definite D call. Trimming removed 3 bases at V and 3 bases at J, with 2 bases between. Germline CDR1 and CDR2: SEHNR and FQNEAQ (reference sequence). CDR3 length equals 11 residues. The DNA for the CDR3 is TGTGCCAGCAGCTTTGACACTGAAGCTTTCTTT. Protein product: CASSFDTEAFF.

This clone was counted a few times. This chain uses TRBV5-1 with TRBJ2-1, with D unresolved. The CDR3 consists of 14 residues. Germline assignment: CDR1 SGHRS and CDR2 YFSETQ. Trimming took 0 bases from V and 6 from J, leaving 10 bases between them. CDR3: CASSLDRIINEQFF. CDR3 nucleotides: TGCGCCAGCAGCTTGGATCGAATCATCAATGAGCAGTTCTTC.

Here the CDR3 reads CASGDLTEAFF. The CDR3 nucleotides are TGTGCCAGCGGCGATTTGACTGAAGCTTTCTTT. The chain couples TRBV6-6 to TRBJ1-1, with unresolved D. V shed 8 bases and J shed 5 bases, with 9 bases lying between them. The CDR3 has 11 residues. From germline, CDR1 is MNHNY and CDR2 SVGAGI (reference sequence).